These T cell receptor beta chains were read from a single sample in a study of blood T cells in healthy people across ages. TCRdb processed the 5' RACE reads anew with MiXCR; each CDR3 protein has one entry. The sample has about 1.1 million distinct CDR3 sequences, around two fifths seen once. Sequences were obtained from blood. These receptors came from a man aged 18 to 35 in good health. Each CDR3 is given with its conserved first and last residue. The order of the fields is D gene, J gene, V gene, clone size, CDR3 DNA, CDR3 protein. The D gene is left open where the match is weak. The size entry is marked missing in some rows and otherwise reads once, few, many or a size class.

>-|TRBJ2-3|TRBV10-3|-
TGTGCCATCAGTGAGGAGCGCAGAAATCAGGATACGCAGTATTTT
CAISEERRNQDTQYF
>-|TRBJ1-4|TRBV20-1|few
TGCAGTGCGCCGAAAGGATCGACTAATGAAAAACTGTTTTTT
CSAPKGSTNEKLFF
>TRBD1|TRBJ2-1|TRBV28|-
TGTGCTAGCAGCCATGGACAGGGGGACTACAATGAGCAGTTCTTC
CASSHGQGDYNEQFF
>-|TRBJ1-2|TRBV4-3|-
TGCGCCAGCAGCCAAGATCTCGGGTGGGGCGATGGCTACACCTTC
CASSQDLGWGDGYTF
>TRBD1|TRBJ2-5|TRBV12-3/TRBV12-4|few
TGTGCCAGCAGTCTCTCAGGGGGCTGGAAAGAGACCCAGTACTTC
CASSLSGGWKETQYF
>-|TRBJ2-1|TRBV7-9|-
TGTGCCAGCAGCCCACCTCGACAGTATTCGGGTGAGCAGTTCTTC
CASSPPRQYSGEQFF
>-|TRBJ2-4|TRBV20-1|few
TGCAGTGCCACTCCAGGGGCCATTCAGTACTTC
CSATPGAIQYF
>TRBD1|TRBJ1-1|TRBV4-3|-
TGCGCCAGCAGCCCGGGACAGATAAACACTGAAGCTTTCTTT
CASSPGQINTEAFF
>TRBD1|TRBJ1-2|TRBV28|many
TGTGCCAGCAGTTTACGCCCTCGACAGGGTAGAAGTGGCTACACCTTC
CASSLRPRQGRSGYTF
>-|TRBJ1-1|TRBV12-3/TRBV12-4|-
TGTGCCAGCAGTTTAGGGGCCGCCTTCTCCGGGGGAGCTTTCTTT
CASSLGAAFSGGAFF
>-|TRBJ2-3|TRBV13|few
TGTGCCAGCAGCTCGCCCGAGGGCGCAGTCACAGATACGCAGTATTTT
CASSSPEGAVTDTQYF
>-|TRBJ1-4|TRBV5-6|-
TGTGCCAGCAGCTCCAGGGCTAATGAAAAACTGTTTTTT
CASSSRANEKLFF
>-|TRBJ1-1|TRBV12-3/TRBV12-4|-
TGTGCCAGCAGAGGGCCCGACACTGAAGCTTTCTTT
CASRGPDTEAFF
>-|TRBJ2-3|TRBV20-1|-
TGCAGTGCTAGAGATACGGGCAGGGAAAGCACAGATACGCAGTATTTT
CSARDTGRESTDTQYF
>TRBD2|TRBJ2-1|TRBV9|-
TGTGCCAGCAGCGTAGAGAATAGCGGGAGGTCCTACAATGAGCAGTTCTTC
CASSVENSGRSYNEQFF
>-|TRBJ2-3|TRBV29-1|-
TGCAGCGTTGAAGGCAGGGTGAGCACAGATACGCAGTATTTT
CSVEGRVSTDTQYF
>-|TRBJ2-2|TRBV12-3/TRBV12-4|-
TGTGCCTGCCTCCGGGGGCCTGACACCGGGGAGCTGTTTTTT
CACLRGPDTGELFF
>TRBD1|TRBJ1-6|TRBV25-1|-
TGTGCCAGCGGGGGGACAGGTCGGAATTCACCCCTCCACTTT
CASGGTGRNSPLHF
>-|TRBJ1-1|TRBV5-1|few
TGCGCCAGCAGCTTTGGCCACCTGATGAACACTGAAGCTTTCTTT
CASSFGHLMNTEAFF
>-|TRBJ2-5|TRBV7-2|few
TGTGCCAGCAGCTTAGATGGGCTCCTCGGGGAGACCCAGTACTTC
CASSLDGLLGETQYF
>TRBD2|TRBJ2-4|TRBV7-8|few
TGTGCCAGCAGCTTAGCGCTTTCGGGGGGGAACATTCAGTACTTC
CASSLALSGGNIQYF
>-|TRBJ1-5|TRBV7-9|few
TGTGCCAGCAGCGCGACCGACAATCAGCCCCAGCATTTT
CASSATDNQPQHF
>-|TRBJ1-1|TRBV9|few
TGTGCCAGCAGCTTACGGGGCGGAGTGAACACTGAAGCTTTCTTT
CASSLRGGVNTEAFF